A single sample gave rise to the 13 T cell receptor beta chains below, sequenced in a study of shared clonotypes between healthy human individuals. Profiling relied on immunoSEQ multiplex PCR, and the TCRdb table lists in-frame clones only, not all of them. The sample yields 2 million to 2.5 million clones, roughly 93% seen once. The source material was naive CD4+ T cells from PBMCs. As to subset: CD45RA+ positively selected. The receptors stem from a man younger than 35 in good health. Some clones in this sample may be carry-over from other donors' samples.

The chain links TRBV6-1 to TRBJ1-5; D is possibly TRBD1 (5 bases). Trimming took 9 bases from V and 2 from J, leaving 14 bases between them. Germline-derived CDR1 and CDR2 are MNHNS and SASEGT. The CDR3 has 14 amino acids. The CDR3 is CASRRDVRNQPQHF. CDR3 in DNA: TGTGCCAGTCGTAGGGACGTCCGCAATCAGCCCCAGCATTTT.

The rearrangement uses TRBV7-3 and TRBJ2-1; no firm D call. Germline V gene lookup returns CDR1 SGHTA and CDR2 FQGTGA. The CDR3 sequence is 15 residues long. The germline V and J ends were trimmed by 2 bases and 0 bases, with 8 bases remaining between them. The chain's CDR3 is CASSLAFASYNEQFF. In nucleotides, the CDR3 is TGTGCCAGCAGCTTAGCGTTCGCCTCCTACAATGAGCAGTTCTTC.

The chain links TRBV10-3 to TRBJ2-2; 11 bases map to TRBD2. Trimming at V came to 0 bases and at J to 2 bases, leaving 5 bases not matched to a gene. The germline V gene has CDR1 ENHRY and CDR2 SYGVKD. CDR3 length equals 18 residues. CDR3 sequence: CAISESRGLAVNTGELFF. The CDR3 nucleotides read TGTGCCATCAGTGAGTCCAGGGGACTAGCGGTCAACACCGGGGAGCTGTTTTTT.

This chain links TRBV6-1 with TRBJ2-7; TRBD1 might be the D (6 bases). CDR3 length equals 15 residues. Trimming shortened V by 0 bases and J by 2 bases, and 11 bases separated the two germline ends. Germline V gene data show CDR1 as MNHNS and CDR2 as SASEGT. The CDR3 DNA reads as TGTGCCAGCAGTGAAGCGCTTGGACAGACCTACGAGCAGTACTTC. Protein product: CASSEALGQTYEQYF.

The V and J genes are TRBV5-1 and TRBJ1-1; no clear D gene. Germline-derived CDR1 and CDR2 are SGHRS and YFSETQ. The germline V and J ends were trimmed by 0 bases and 1 base, with 16 bases remaining between them. The CDR3 spans 17 residues. The CDR3 is CASSLEPQDRPNTEAFF. CDR3 nucleotide sequence: TGCGCCAGCAGCTTGGAGCCCCAGGATAGACCGAACACTGAAGCTTTCTTT.

This rearrangement joins TRBV15 to TRBJ2-2, with TRBD2 as a possible D gene (5 bases). V lost 1 base, J lost 1 base, and 10 bases lay in between. Germline values: CDR1 LNHNV, CDR2 YYDKDF (reference sequence). The CDR3 runs to 16 residues. This CDR3 is CATSRGLAQNTGELFF. CDR3 coding DNA: TGTGCCACCAGCAGAGGTCTAGCTCAGAACACCGGGGAGCTGTTTTTT.

The J gene is TRBJ2-1, the V gene TRBV19; D possibly corresponds to TRBD2 (6 bases). The CDR3 totals 14 residues. Trimming removed 1 base at V and 6 bases at J, with 10 bases between. Germline lookup yields CDR1 LNHDA and CDR2 SQIVND (reference sequence). The CDR3 reads CASSIGGDGNEQFF. CDR3 bases: TGTGCCAGTAGTATAGGGGGGGACGGCAATGAGCAGTTCTTC.

The count of this clone is one. The CDR3 loop is CASRADLQGATF. The DNA for the CDR3 is TGTGCCAGCAGGGCTGACCTACAGGGAGCCACCTTC. This chain uses TRBV2 with TRBJ1-2; D is possibly TRBD1 (6 bases). Germline loops: CDR1 SNHLY, CDR2 FYNNEI. V lost 6 bases to trimming and J lost 13 bases, with 18 bases between them. The CDR3 consists of 12 residues.

The chain recombines TRBV6-1 with TRBJ2-5; a possible D gene is TRBD2 (5 bases). In germline, CDR1 is MNHNS, CDR2 SASEGT. Deletions cut 4 bases from V and 1 base from J, with 13 bases between. The CDR3 covers 15 residues. CDR3 coding DNA: TGTGCCAGCAGTGTGGTGTATGGACTCCAAGAGACCCAGTACTTC. Translated, it gives CASSVVYGLQETQYF.

Notes on this clone: Other DNA variants within this sample encode the same CDR3. This rearrangement joins TRBV19 to TRBJ1-5; D is uncertain. Germline CDR1 and CDR2: LNHDA and SQIVND (reference sequence). The CDR3 runs to 12 residues. V was pared by 6 bases and J by 4 bases, with 7 bases between. The CDR3 here is CASRAGNQPQHF. The CDR3 nucleotides read TGTGCCAGTAGAGCTGGTAATCAGCCCCAGCATTTT.

This sequence joins TRBV5-4 and TRBJ1-3; D is perhaps TRBD1 (5 bases). V lost 4 bases and J 8 bases, leaving 13 bases between the germline ends. The germline gives CDR1 SGHNT, CDR2 YYREEE (reference sequence). CDR3 size: 13 residues. CDR3 bases: TGTGCCAGCAGCCCATGGGGGGGGGACACCATATATTTT. This gives the protein CASSPWGGDTIYF. The full variable domain, its missing parts supplied by reference TRBV5-4 and TRBJ1-3, is ETGVTQSPTHLIKTRGQQVTLRCSSQSGHNTVSWYQQALGQGPQFIFQYYREEENGRGNFPPRFSGLQFPNYSSELNVNALELDDSALYLCASSPWGGDTIYFGEGSWLTVV.

The rearrangement links TRBV7-2 to TRBJ2-7; 7 nucleotides match TRBD2. CDR1 and CDR2 (germline): SGHTA, FQGNSA. The CDR3 runs to 16 residues. After removal of 3 bases from V and 3 bases from J, the junction contained 11 bases not matched to a gene. The CDR3 here is CASSFSGIPAIYEQYF. The CDR3 nucleotides are TGTGCCAGCAGCTTCAGCGGGATACCTGCGATCTACGAGCAGTACTTC.

The chain joins TRBV6-6 to TRBJ1-1; D is uncertain. Trimming pared 2 bases from V and 8 bases from J, leaving 9 bases between. Germline CDR1 reads MNHNY; CDR2 reads SVGAGI (reference sequence). The CDR3 contains 12 residues. CDR3 amino acids: CASSYESGEAFF. CDR3 nucleotide sequence: TGTGCCAGCAGTTACGAGTCAGGAGAAGCTTTCTTT.